The 19 T cell receptor beta chains in this list originate from one sample, sequenced in a study of blood T cell repertoires in COVID-19. TCRdb keeps only in-frame clones here, not all; method: immunoSEQ multiplex PCR. The sample carries 200,000 to 250,000 clones, approximately 80% recorded once. The sequenced material came from PBMCs or T cells enriched from blood (not recorded which). Receptors originate from a man in his 60s who had recovered from COVID-19.

The rearrangement uses TRBV25-1 and TRBJ1-2; D possibly corresponds to TRBD1 (5 bases). The CDR3 runs 14 residues. The germline CDR1 and CDR2 sequences are MGHDK and SYGVNS. The ends were cut back, 1 base at V and 2 bases at J, with 8 bases in the middle. The CDR3 is CASSEFTGNYGYTF. The CDR3 DNA follows: TGTGCCAGCAGTGAATTCACAGGAAACTATGGCTACACCTTC.

CDR3 DNA sequence: TGTGCCAGCAGCTTTCCAGGTGCTAACTATGGCTACACCTTC. Translating it yields CASSFPGANYGYTF. V and J are TRBV7-2 and TRBJ1-2; D unclear. The V gene lost 3 bases and the J gene lost 0 bases, with 8 bases spanning the gap. Germline assignment: CDR1 SGHTA and CDR2 FQGNSA. This CDR3 is 14 amino acids long.

This chain connects TRBV2 to TRBJ2-2, with D maybe TRBD2 (7 bases). V was shortened by 7 bases and J by 6 bases, with 18 bases between the two germline ends. The CDR3 extends over 15 amino acids. CDR1 is SNHLY, CDR2 FYNNEI, per germline. The CDR3 bases are TGTGCCAGCATCTTAGGGGGGGCTGGGCCCGGGGAGCTGTTTTTT. As protein: CASILGGAGPGELFF.

Written as DNA, the CDR3 is TGTGCCAGCAGCCTGTGGCCGGACAGGGGTGAAAAACTGTTTTTT. This encodes CASSLWPDRGEKLFF. The chain is built from TRBV5-6 and TRBJ1-4; 9 nucleotides align to TRBD1. V lost 4 bases to trimming and J lost 7 bases; unmatched junction nucleotides: 8. CDR1 SGHDT and CDR2 YYEEEE come from the germline V gene. The CDR3 totals 15 residues.

The chain joins TRBV2 to TRBJ2-1; D remains ambiguous. V shed 6 bases and J shed 4 bases, with 4 bases lying between them. Germline V CDR1 and CDR2: SNHLY, FYNNEI. CDR3 length: 11 amino acids. The CDR3 DNA reads TGTGCCAGCAGCCTTTACAATGAGCAGTTCTTC. Protein product: CASSLYNEQFF.

The chain joins TRBV2 to TRBJ1-5, with D perhaps TRBD1 (5 bases). The CDR3 covers 13 residues. Germline assignment: CDR1 SNHLY and CDR2 FYNNEI. Trimming took 1 base from V and 4 from J, leaving 5 bases between them. The CDR3 reads CASSEGQNQPQHF. CDR3 nucleotide sequence: TGTGCCAGCAGTGAAGGACAGAATCAGCCCCAGCATTTT.

This chain connects TRBV5-1 to TRBJ1-1; maybe TRBD1 (6 bases). V lost 4 bases and J lost 0, with 16 bases in between. Germline V gives CDR1 SGHRS, CDR2 YFSETQ. The length of the CDR3 is 16 residues. CDR3 sequence reads: CASSPTGSQLNTEAFF. CDR3 nucleotide sequence: TGCGCCAGCAGCCCGACAGGATCTCAGCTGAACACTGAAGCTTTCTTT.

CDR3 DNA: TGTGCCAGCAGTTCTCAGGGCAATCAGCCCCAGCATTTT. Its protein is CASSSQGNQPQHF. V and J are TRBV12-3 or TRBV12-4 and TRBJ1-5; D unclear. This CDR3 has 13 residues. Trimming took off 4 bases at V and 2 bases at J, with 6 bases between the two ends.

The chain joins TRBV3-1 (or the pseudogene TRBV3-2) to TRBJ2-3, with 7 bases that match TRBD2. Germline V CDR1 and CDR2: LGHDT, YNNKEL (reference sequence). The CDR3 spans 16 residues. The V gene end was trimmed by 0 bases and the J gene end by 10 bases; junction bases not matched to a gene: 13. In nucleotides, the CDR3 is TGTGCCAGCAGCCAAGAGGCTCTAGCGGCGGGTGATGCGCAGTATTTT. Protein product: CASSQEALAAGDAQYF.

The chain uses TRBV7-3 and TRBJ2-2; the D gene is possibly TRBD2 (5 bases). The CDR3 is 17 amino acids. Between the trimmed V and J ends, which lost 4 bases and 0 bases, there was a span of 15 bases. Germline V gives CDR1 SGHTA, CDR2 FQGTGA. CDR3 protein: CASSSTAEAANTGELFF. In nucleotides, the CDR3 is TGTGCCAGCAGCTCAACCGCGGAGGCAGCGAACACCGGGGAGCTGTTTTTT.

The CDR3 region is CASSERPGQILSNQPQHF. CDR3 DNA sequence: TGTGCCAGCAGTGAAAGGCCGGGACAGATCCTTAGCAATCAGCCCCAGCATTTT. J is TRBJ1-5 and V is TRBV6-1; 7 bases match TRBD1. The germline V gene has CDR1 MNHNS and CDR2 SASEGT. Unmatched junction bases numbered 10, after V lost 2 bases and J lost 0 bases. This CDR3 comprises 18 residues.

The chain uses TRBV15 and TRBJ1-6; no definite D call. V was trimmed by 9 bases and J by 0 bases, leaving 6 bases between them. CDR3 length: 13 residues. The germline CDR1 and CDR2 sequences are LNHNV and YYDKDF (reference sequence). The DNA of the CDR3 is TGTGCCACACAGAGCTCCTATAATTCACCCCTCCACTTT. It codes for CATQSSYNSPLHF.

This rearrangement joins TRBV6-5 to TRBJ2-6; 7 positions match TRBD1. Germline V lookup: CDR1 MNHEY, CDR2 SVGAGI. With 2 bases clipped from V and 4 bases from J, the junction kept 2 bases outside the gene matches. The CDR3 has 15 residues. CDR3 in amino acids: CASSYRGLGANVLTF. The CDR3 DNA is TGTGCCAGCAGTTACAGGGGGCTCGGGGCCAACGTCCTGACTTTC.

The rearrangement joins TRBV12-3 or TRBV12-4 to TRBJ1-2; TRBD1 matches at 7 bases. The CDR3 runs to 12 residues. V lost 8 bases, J lost 2 bases, and 2 bases stayed unmatched. CDR3 in DNA: TGTGCCAGCTCGGACAGGAACTATGGCTACACCTTC. It yields the protein CASSDRNYGYTF.

The count of this clone is one. The chain is built from TRBV5-5 and TRBJ1-3; 7 bases agree with TRBD1. The CDR3 runs 16 residues. Trimming cost V 3 bases and J 1 base; bases outside gene matches: 7. The germline gives CDR1 SGHKS, CDR2 YYEKEE (reference sequence). CDR3 DNA sequence: TGTGCCAGCAGCTCCGGGACAGACCTTTCTGGAAACACCATATATTTT. Translation gives CASSSGTDLSGNTIYF.

The genes are TRBV30 and TRBJ2-3; 7 nucleotides match TRBD2. The CDR3 length is 14 residues. Germline V gene data show CDR1 as GTSNPN and CDR2 as SVGIG (reference sequence). V lost 0 bases and J lost 2; bases outside the gene matches: 2. DNA for the CDR3: TGTGCCTGGAGTGTGGGGGGGGACACAGATACGCAGTATTTT. It is translated as CAWSVGGDTDTQYF.

The J gene is TRBJ1-1, the V gene TRBV19; possible D gene TRBD1, 6 bases. Germline V CDR1 and CDR2: LNHDA, SQIVND (reference sequence). V was cut by 6 bases and J by 1 base, with 12 bases left in between. The CDR3 is 14 residues long. The DNA of the CDR3 is TGTGCCAGTAGGATCAGGGGCCGGAACACTGAAGCTTTCTTT. This sequence encodes CASRIRGRNTEAFF.

CDR3 sequence reads: CASSDLIRTGPGNTIYF. CDR3 DNA sequence: TGTGCCAGCAGTGACCTAATAAGGACAGGTCCTGGAAACACCATATATTTT. The chain links TRBV6-1 to TRBJ1-3; 7 bases line up with TRBD1. V shed 3 bases, J shed 2 bases, and the junction held 10 bases outside the gene matches. From germline, CDR1 is MNHNS and CDR2 SASEGT. The CDR3 loop spans 17 amino acids.

This clone was counted a single time. The chain joins TRBV19 to TRBJ2-5, with 7 positions matching TRBD1. The CDR3 contains 14 residues. The germline V gene has CDR1 LNHDA and CDR2 SQIVND (reference sequence). Trimming removed 5 bases from V and 2 bases from J; junction bases left unmatched: 5. Written as DNA, the CDR3 is TGTGCCAGTAGTCTGGAGGACAGGCAAGAGACCCAGTACTTC. Protein product: CASSLEDRQETQYF. The full variable domain, completed using reference TRBV19 and TRBJ2-5, is DGGITQSPKYLFRKEGQNVTLSCEQNLNHDAMYWYRQDPGQGLRLIYYSQIVNDFQKGDIAEGYSVSREKKESFPLTVTSAQKNPTAFYLCASSLEDRQETQYFGPGTRLLVL.